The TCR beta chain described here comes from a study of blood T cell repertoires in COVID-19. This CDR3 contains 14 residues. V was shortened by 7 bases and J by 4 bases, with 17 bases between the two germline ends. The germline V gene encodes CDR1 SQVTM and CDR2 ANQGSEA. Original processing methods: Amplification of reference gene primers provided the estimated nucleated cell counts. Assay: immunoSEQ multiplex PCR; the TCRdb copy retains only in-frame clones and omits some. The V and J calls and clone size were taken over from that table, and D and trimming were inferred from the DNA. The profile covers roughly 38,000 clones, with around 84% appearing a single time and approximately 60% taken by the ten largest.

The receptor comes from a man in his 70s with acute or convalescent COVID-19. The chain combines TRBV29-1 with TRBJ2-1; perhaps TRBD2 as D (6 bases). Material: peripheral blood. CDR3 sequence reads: CSGTGLRGYNEQFF. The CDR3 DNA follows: TGCAGCGGGACCGGGTTGCGGGGTTACAATGAGCAGTTCTTC.